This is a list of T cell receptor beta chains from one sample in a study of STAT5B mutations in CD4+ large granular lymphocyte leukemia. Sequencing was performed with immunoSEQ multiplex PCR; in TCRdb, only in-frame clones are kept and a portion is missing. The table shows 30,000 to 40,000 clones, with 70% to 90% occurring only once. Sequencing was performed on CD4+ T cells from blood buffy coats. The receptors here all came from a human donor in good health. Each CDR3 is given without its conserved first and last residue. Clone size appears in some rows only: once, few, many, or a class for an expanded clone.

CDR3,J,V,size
ASGRTGGDYT,TRBJ1-2,TRBV12-5,few
ASSSISYEQY,TRBJ2-7,TRBV28,NA
ASSGNQGADGYT,TRBJ1-2,TRBV6-1,NA
ASSVNGQGELGGYT,TRBJ1-2,TRBV9,NA
ASSHRDRDIYGYT,TRBJ1-2,TRBV19,NA
ASSLAPRENTEAF,TRBJ1-1,TRBV5-6,NA
ATSDSGKNIQY,TRBJ2-4,TRBV15,NA
ASSHYGQSADTQY,TRBJ2-3,TRBV4-3,NA
ASSRQGQNIQY,TRBJ2-4,TRBV21-1,once
ASSLGSKTSSSYNEQF,TRBJ2-1,TRBV5-1,NA
ASSKSQGEKLF,TRBJ1-4,TRBV19,once
ASRSWPGQHQETQY,TRBJ2-5,TRBV5-6,NA
ASSVGTGGVTGELF,TRBJ2-2,TRBV9,NA
ASRGLAGKATQY,TRBJ2-3,TRBV2,NA
ASSDMGLGQPQH,TRBJ1-5,TRBV6-1,once
ASSIQTGEDSNQPQH,TRBJ1-5,TRBV7-8,NA
ASSTLQGAYGYT,TRBJ1-2,TRBV5-6,NA
ATSREGNEQF,TRBJ2-1,TRBV15,NA
ASSLGRTSGGTDTQY,TRBJ2-3,TRBV5-5,once
SVEEAYGGRNTEAF,TRBJ1-1,TRBV29-1,few
ASSGQGGQPQH,TRBJ1-5,TRBV2,NA
ASSTDRPQGETQY,TRBJ2-5,TRBV5-4,NA
ASSVGRTGNTEAF,TRBJ1-1,TRBV9,NA
ASSPNIVGDEQY,TRBJ2-7,TRBV18,NA
ASSLPSGTYEQY,TRBJ2-7,TRBV5-1,NA
ASSLAGTENTIY,TRBJ1-3,TRBV5-1,NA
ASSYYGTGALLRAF,TRBJ1-1,TRBV28,NA
ASSSIAGAGDTQY,TRBJ2-3,TRBV7-2,NA
ASSIAGPNTEAF,TRBJ1-1,TRBV19,NA
ASSLDELSYLYEQY,TRBJ2-7,TRBV6-6,NA
ASSPGLETYEQY,TRBJ2-7,TRBV5-6,NA
ASSEIWGASEAF,TRBJ1-1,TRBV5-6,few
ASSLELAGATGELF,TRBJ2-2,TRBV11-2,NA
ASSLGDFKTYEQY,TRBJ2-7,TRBV7-8,NA
ASSDRLAGEDEQF,TRBJ2-1,TRBV4-2,few